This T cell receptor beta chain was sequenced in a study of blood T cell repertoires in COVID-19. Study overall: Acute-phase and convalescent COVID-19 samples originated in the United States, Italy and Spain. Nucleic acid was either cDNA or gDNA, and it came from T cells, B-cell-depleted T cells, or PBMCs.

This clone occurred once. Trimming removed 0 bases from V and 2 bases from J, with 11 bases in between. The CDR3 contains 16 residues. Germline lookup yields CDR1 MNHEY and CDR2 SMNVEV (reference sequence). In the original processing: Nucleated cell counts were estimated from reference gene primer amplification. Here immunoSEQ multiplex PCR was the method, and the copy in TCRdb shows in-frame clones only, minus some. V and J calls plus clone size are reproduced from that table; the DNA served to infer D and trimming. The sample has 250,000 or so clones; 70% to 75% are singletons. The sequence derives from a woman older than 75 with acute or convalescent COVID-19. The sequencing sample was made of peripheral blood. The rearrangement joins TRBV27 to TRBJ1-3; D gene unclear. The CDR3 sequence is CASSLSREYPGNTIYF. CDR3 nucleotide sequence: TGTGCCAGCAGTTTATCCCGGGAATATCCTGGAAACACCATATATTTT.